This T cell receptor (beta chain) was found in a study of T cell changes during pregnancy in multiple sclerosis. Per germline, CDR1 SGDLS and CDR2 YYNGEE. The CDR3 totals 17 residues. V was clipped by 3 bases and J by 0 bases; unmatched bases: 7. The assay was immunoSEQ multiplex PCR, and TCRdb's table has in-frame clones only and misses some. The table lists roughly 24,000 clones, around 87% of them singletons. V is TRBV9 and J is TRBJ1-2; 11 nucleotides line up with TRBD1. The material was CD4+ T cells from peripheral blood mononuclear cells, obtained in the second trimester of pregnancy. The sequence was obtained from a female donor in good health, enrolled as a control in a pregnancy study. The CDR3 DNA is TGTGCCAGCAGCGCGCCGGGACAGGGGGTCTCTAACTATGGCTACACCTTC. Protein product: CASSAPGQGVSNYGYTF.